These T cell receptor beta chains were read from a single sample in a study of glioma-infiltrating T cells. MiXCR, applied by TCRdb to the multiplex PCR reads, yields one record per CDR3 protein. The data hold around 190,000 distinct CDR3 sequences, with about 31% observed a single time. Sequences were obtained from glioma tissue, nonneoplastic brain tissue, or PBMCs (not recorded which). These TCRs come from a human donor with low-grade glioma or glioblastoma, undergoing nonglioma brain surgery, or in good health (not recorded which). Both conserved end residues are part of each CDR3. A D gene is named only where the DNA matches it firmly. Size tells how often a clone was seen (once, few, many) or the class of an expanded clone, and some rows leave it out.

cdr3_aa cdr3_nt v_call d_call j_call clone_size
CASSLARPPSSETQYF TGTGCCAGCAGCTTAGCGCGACCCCCTTCGTCAGAGACCCAGTACTTC TRBV7-8 NA TRBJ2-5 many
CASSPQISPISGNTIYF TGTGCCAGCTCACCACAGATCTCACCGATCTCTGGAAACACCATATATTTT TRBV18 NA TRBJ1-3 many
CSVAWGGYEQYF TGCAGCGTTGCATGGGGGGGCTACGAGCAGTACTTC TRBV29-1 TRBD2 TRBJ2-7 NA
CASSFNPQATEAFF TGTGCCAGCAGCTTTAACCCCCAGGCGACTGAAGCTTTCTTT TRBV7-2 NA TRBJ1-1 many
CASRPGQGYQETQYF TGTGCCAGCAGACCGGGACAGGGGTACCAAGAGACCCAGTACTTC TRBV27 TRBD1 TRBJ2-5 NA
CASSVTGWGATEAFF TGTGCCAGCAGTGTAACAGGGTGGGGGGCCACTGAAGCTTTCTTT TRBV2 NA TRBJ1-1 many
CASSPSQLAEGANVLSF TGTGCCAGCTCACCGTCCCAATTAGCGGAGGGGGCCAACGTCCTGAGTTTC TRBV18 NA TRBJ2-6 NA
CASSMRTGPMNTEAFF TGTGCCAGCAGCATGCGGACAGGGCCTATGAACACTGAAGCTTTCTTT TRBV7-8 TRBD1 TRBJ1-1 NA
CASSLDRGDDEQYF TGTGCCAGCAGCCTCGACAGGGGTGACGACGAGCAGTACTTC TRBV28 TRBD1 TRBJ2-7 NA
CASSRNRANTGELFF TGTGCCAGCAGCCGGAACAGGGCGAACACCGGGGAGCTGTTTTTT TRBV5-8 NA TRBJ2-2 NA
CASSDRGRNEDLF TGTGCCAGCAGTGACAGGGGGAGAAATGAAGATTTATTT TRBV25-1 TRBD1 TRBJ1-1 NA
CASSQDTPGTGLAYGYTF TGCGCCAGCAGCCAAGATACCCCGGGGACAGGGTTAGCCTATGGCTACACCTTC TRBV4-1 TRBD1 TRBJ1-2 many
CASSLGVRSDRVYGYTF TGTGCCAGCAGCTTAGGGGTCCGGTCGGACAGGGTCTATGGCTACACCTTC TRBV7-2 TRBD1 TRBJ1-2 many
CAISSVWAGGRKDTQYF TGTGCCATCAGCAGTGTCTGGGCTGGCGGGAGGAAAGATACGCAGTATTTT TRBV25-1 TRBD2 TRBJ2-3 NA
CASSPTSGSQEEQYF TGTGCCAGCAGCCCGACTAGCGGGAGTCAGGAAGAGCAGTACTTC TRBV3-1 TRBD2 TRBJ2-7 NA
CATSRASGSDEQYF TGTGCCACCAGCAGAGCTAGCGGGTCGGACGAGCAGTACTTC TRBV15 TRBD2 TRBJ2-7 many
CASSHKETQYF TGTGCCAGCAGCCATAAAGAGACCCAGTACTTC TRBV4-2 NA TRBJ2-5 many
CSARGDYHYNEQFF TGCAGTGCTAGGGGGGACTACCACTACAATGAGCAGTTCTTC TRBV20-1 TRBD2 TRBJ2-1 many
CASSDLRGRTDTQYF TGTGCCAGCAGTGACTTGAGGGGGCGCACAGATACGCAGTATTTT TRBV2 TRBD1 TRBJ2-3 many
CASSQRQGSTEAFF TGTGCCAGCAGTCAACGACAGGGGAGCACTGAAGCTTTCTTT TRBV12-3/TRBV12-4 TRBD1 TRBJ1-1 many
CASSWVRPGGTVGDTGELFF TGTGCCAGCAGTTGGGTTCGTCCTGGCGGGACGGTCGGGGACACCGGGGAGCTGTTTTTT TRBV12-3/TRBV12-4 NA TRBJ2-2 NA
CASSQTRSYGYTF TGTGCCAGCAGCCAAACACGTTCCTATGGCTACACCTTC TRBV6-1 NA TRBJ1-2 many
CASSQEASGNQETQYF TGTGCCAGCAGCCAAGAAGCGAGCGGAAATCAAGAGACCCAGTACTTC TRBV3-1 NA TRBJ2-5 few
CASRKLAGEVEQYF TGTGCCAGCAGAAAACTAGCGGGAGAAGTTGAGCAGTACTTC TRBV27 TRBD2 TRBJ2-7 many
CATTDRGSRNEQYF TGTGCCACCACGGACAGGGGTTCGAGGAACGAGCAGTACTTC TRBV28 TRBD1 TRBJ2-7 many
CASSPPQRDSPLHF TGTGCCAGCTCACCACCGCAGAGGGATTCACCCCTCCACTTT TRBV18 NA TRBJ1-6 many
CSATDRGTDNSPLHF TGCAGTGCTACGGACAGGGGTACCGATAATTCACCCCTCCACTTT TRBV20-1 TRBD1 TRBJ1-6 many
CAISDPGRKETQYF TGTGCCATCAGTGACCCGGGGCGGAAAGAGACCCAGTACTTC TRBV10-3 NA TRBJ2-5 many
CASRAAAGGLEGEQFF TGTGCCAGCAGGGCAGCAGCCGGGGGACTAGAGGGTGAGCAGTTCTTC TRBV7-2 TRBD2 TRBJ2-1 many
CASSFRGSNTIYF TGTGCCAGCAGCTTCCGGGGGTCGAACACCATATATTTT TRBV7-2 NA TRBJ1-3 many
CASSLPLDRAKGEETQYF TGTGCAAGCAGTTTACCCCTTGACAGGGCAAAAGGTGAAGAGACCCAGTACTTC TRBV28 TRBD1 TRBJ2-5 once
CASSLSSGRAYNEQFF TGTGCCAGCAGTTTATCTAGCGGGAGGGCCTACAATGAGCAGTTCTTC TRBV27 TRBD2 TRBJ2-1 many
CASRLVPGGSYERYF TGTGCCAGCAGACTCGTGCCGGGAGGTTCCTACGAGCGGTACTTC TRBV3-1 TRBD2 TRBJ2-7 NA
CASSFPDTQYF TGTGCCAGCAGTTTTCCAGATACGCAGTATTTT TRBV27 NA TRBJ2-3 many
CASSRGGGARVGGYTF TGTGCCAGCAGCAGGGGTGGGGGCGCCCGGGTTGGTGGCTACACCTTC TRBV7-9 NA TRBJ1-2 NA
CASSSNRGADNEQFF TGTGCCAGCAGCTCCAACAGGGGGGCGGACAATGAGCAGTTCTTC TRBV11-2 TRBD1 TRBJ2-1 many
CASTLGPRGPTEAFF TGCGCCAGCACCCTTGGGCCCCGCGGCCCCACTGAAGCTTTCTTT TRBV4-3 NA TRBJ1-1 many
CASSHGGTPLVEQYF TGTGCCAGCAGCCACGGGGGGACCCCTCTAGTTGAGCAGTACTTC TRBV3-1 TRBD2 TRBJ2-7 many
CASTLRGSNQPQHF TGTGCCAGCACCCTGCGGGGGAGCAATCAGCCCCAGCATTTT TRBV12-3/TRBV12-4 NA TRBJ1-5 many
CASSPRLDGEQYF TGTGCCAGCAGCCCCCGGCTAGATGGCGAGCAGTACTTC TRBV6-1 NA TRBJ2-7 many
CSARGTSGRFYEQFF TGCAGTGCTAGAGGGACTAGCGGGAGGTTTTATGAGCAGTTCTTC TRBV20-1 TRBD2 TRBJ2-1 many
CASRRLANSYEQYF TGTGCCAGCAGGCGACTAGCGAACTCCTACGAGCAGTACTTC TRBV6-1 TRBD2 TRBJ2-7 NA
CASSSRGRADTQYF TGTGCCAGCAGCTCCCGGGGGCGGGCCGATACGCAGTATTTT TRBV3-1 NA TRBJ2-3 NA
CASIPTSGQGARETQYF TGTGCCAGCATCCCGACCTCCGGGCAGGGGGCTAGAGAGACCCAGTACTTC TRBV11-1 TRBD1 TRBJ2-5 NA
CASSSAGLVYNTGELFF TGTGCCAGCAGCTCCGCGGGACTAGTTTACAACACCGGGGAGCTGTTTTTT TRBV7-6 TRBD2 TRBJ2-2 NA
CASSRLAVYEQYF TGTGCCAGCAGCCGACTAGCGGTCTACGAGCAGTACTTC TRBV27 TRBD2 TRBJ2-7 NA
CASSYSRADTDTQYF TGTGCCAGCAGTTACTCGAGAGCGGACACAGATACGCAGTATTTT TRBV6-2/TRBV6-3 NA TRBJ2-3 many
CSASTGSGYTF TGCAGTGCGAGCACAGGGAGTGGCTACACCTTC TRBV20-1 NA TRBJ1-2 many
CASSPSGGGQPQHF TGTGCCAGCAGCCCGTCGGGAGGAGGTCAGCCCCAGCATTTT TRBV12-3/TRBV12-4 NA TRBJ1-5 many
CASNSDNQETQYF TGTGCCAGCAACTCGGACAACCAAGAGACCCAGTACTTC TRBV2 NA TRBJ2-5 NA
CASRTGTDLYQQYF TGTGCCAGCAGGACCGGGACAGACCTCTACCAGCAGTACTTC TRBV2 TRBD1 TRBJ2-7 once
CASSLQPYQETQYF TGTGCCAGCAGCCTACAGCCGTACCAAGAGACCCAGTACTTC TRBV7-2 NA TRBJ2-5 many
CASSSLGVGTDTQYF TGTGCCAGCAGTTCTTTGGGGGTGGGCACAGATACGCAGTATTTT TRBV28 NA TRBJ2-3 many
CASSPSPPGSPSYNEQFF TGCGCCAGCAGCCCCTCCCCCCCAGGGTCACCCTCCTACAATGAGCAGTTCTTC TRBV5-1 NA TRBJ2-1 few
CASSPDKNQPQHF TGTGCCAGCAGCCCGGACAAGAATCAGCCCCAGCATTTT TRBV3-1 NA TRBJ1-5 many